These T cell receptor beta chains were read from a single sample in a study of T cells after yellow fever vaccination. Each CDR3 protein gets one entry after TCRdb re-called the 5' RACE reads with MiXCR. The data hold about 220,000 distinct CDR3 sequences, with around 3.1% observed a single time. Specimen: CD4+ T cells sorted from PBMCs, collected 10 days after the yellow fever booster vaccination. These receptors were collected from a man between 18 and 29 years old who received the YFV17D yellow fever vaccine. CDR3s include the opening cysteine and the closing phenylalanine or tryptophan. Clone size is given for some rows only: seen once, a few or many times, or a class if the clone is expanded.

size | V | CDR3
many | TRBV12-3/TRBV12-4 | CASSFKVGGEKLFF
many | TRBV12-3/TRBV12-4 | CASSFNLQETQYF
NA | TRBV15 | CATSREEGGGYTF
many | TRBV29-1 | CSVGGGYTF
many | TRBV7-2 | CASSWTPGNNSPLHF
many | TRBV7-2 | CASRDRMNTEAFF
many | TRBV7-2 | CASRVQTTAGELFF
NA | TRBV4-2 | CASSQAPRRGDSDTQYF
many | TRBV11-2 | CASSLGADMNTEAFF
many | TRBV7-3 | CASSLQGGSPLHF
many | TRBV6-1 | CASSGQGYTGELFF
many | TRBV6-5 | CASSEQGARGYGYTF
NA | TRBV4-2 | CASSQEGRGGETQYF
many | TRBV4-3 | CASSQGELPPSGANVLTF
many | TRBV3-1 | CASSRDSGREQYF
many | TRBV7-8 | CASSPPTSGGYNEQFF
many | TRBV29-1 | CSARPGLLF
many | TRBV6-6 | CASRSTDRYGYTF
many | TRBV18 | CASSSDELGELFF
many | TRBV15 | CATSRDSDPNQPQHF
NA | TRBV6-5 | CASSERDVLYGYTF
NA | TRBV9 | CASSPSGTSDTIYF
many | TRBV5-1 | CASSRETGNYYEQYF
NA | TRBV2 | CASSEGGYIQYF
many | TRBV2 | CASMEGPNTEAFF
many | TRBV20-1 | CSGLWGLAKNIQYF
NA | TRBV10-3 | CAISQGASNEKLFF
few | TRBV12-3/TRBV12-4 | CASSHGATNEKLFF
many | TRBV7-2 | CASSFTGGRSNQPQHF
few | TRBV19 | CASSTTGQGTEAFF